One and the same sample provided the 12 T cell receptor beta chains below, sequenced in a study of CXCR3-negative and CXCR3-positive naive CD8 T cells (dated by TCRdb to between 2017 and 2020). The sample was run on a NextSeq 550. The Human TCR Profiling Kit (MiLaboratory) was used to make UMI-labeled 5' RACE TRB cDNA libraries. Each CDR3 protein sequence appears as one entry after TCRdb reprocessed the reads, and no DNA is included. Per the sample table, the count is around 88,000 distinct CDR3 sequences. In total, the top ten clones hold less than 0.85% of the sample. No cognate antigen is known for these TCRs. What the research found in general, with its limitations: Compared with CXCR3-negative naive cells, CXCR3-positive naive cells had TRB CDR3s with higher hydrophobicity (lower Kidera factor 4), lower energy, and higher strength and volume indices.

The specimen was naive CXCR3+ CD8+ T cells from blood. The intended sense of this specimen's cell subset or site label: CD45RO-CCR7+CD27+CD95- naive CD8+ T cells expressing CXCR3 (TNR3+). The source is a human donor in good health. Some clones in this sample may be carry-over from other donors' samples.

The CDR3 here is CASSPRRRLAGVYEQYF. The chain employs TRBV7-8 and TRBJ2-7; TCRdb proposes TRBD2, but this gene call is untestable without DNA. CDR1 and CDR2 (germline): SGHVS, FQNEAQ. The CDR3 is 17 residues long.

The gene calls are TRBV2 and TRBJ1-5; TCRdb proposes TRBD1, but this gene call is untestable without DNA. CDR1 is SNHLY and CDR2 is FYNNEI in the germline V gene. This CDR3 has 12 amino acids. The CDR3 is CANGQSNQPQHF.

This chain links TRBV5-1 with TRBJ1-1; absent DNA, TCRdb's TRBD1 call cannot be checked. The CDR3 loop spans 14 amino acids. Germline values: CDR1 SGHRS, CDR2 YFSETQ. CDR3 residues: CASSLGGGLTEAFF.

V usage is TRBV4-1 and J usage is TRBJ1-2. This CDR3 has 15 amino acids. CDR1 MGHRA and CDR2 YSYEKL come from the germline V gene. CDR3 residues: CASSQVPEANYGYTF.

The chain combines TRBV7-9 with TRBJ1-1. Per germline, CDR1 SEHNR and CDR2 FQNEAQ (reference sequence). The CDR3 is 14 amino acids. Here the CDR3 reads CASSLGREHTEAFF.

The V and J genes are TRBV7-9 and TRBJ2-1; the TCRdb D gene call, TRBD1, has no DNA to confirm it. CDR1 SEHNR and CDR2 FQNEAQ come from the germline V gene (reference sequence). The CDR3 runs to 14 residues. This chain's CDR3 is CASYPGDPYNEQFF.

The chain has TRBV27 and TRBJ1-1; the TCRdb D gene call, TRBD1, has no DNA to confirm it. This CDR3 has 17 residues. From germline, CDR1 is MNHEY and CDR2 SMNVEV (reference sequence). The CDR3 sequence: CASSSGRRQAGNTEAFF.

The chain has TRBV3-1 and TRBJ2-3; with no DNA, the TCRdb D assignment of TRBD2 cannot be verified. This CDR3 spans 16 amino acids. CDR1 is LGHDT and CDR2 is YNNKEL in the germline V gene (reference sequence). The chain's CDR3 is CASSQAPAGSTDTQYF.

The CDR3: CASSFLGGGQETQYF. The chain links TRBV7-2 to TRBJ2-5; TCRdb designates TRBD2, a call that cannot be tested without DNA. Germline values: CDR1 SGHTA, CDR2 FQGNSA. The CDR3 covers 15 residues.

The chain is built from TRBV2 and TRBJ2-1; absent DNA, TCRdb's TRBD1 call cannot be checked. The V gene's germline CDR1 is SNHLY and CDR2 FYNNEI. The CDR3 spans 16 residues. The CDR3 loop is CASSDSLAGYYNEQFF.

V gene TRBV6-5 combines with J gene TRBJ1-2. There are 15 residues in the CDR3. Looked up from germline, CDR1 is MNHEY and CDR2 is SVGAGI. CDR3 amino acids: CASSYEAEALYGYTF.

V gene TRBV5-5 combines with J gene TRBJ2-1; absent DNA, TCRdb's TRBD2 call cannot be checked. The CDR3 sequence is 16 residues long. In germline, CDR1 is SGHKS, CDR2 YYEKEE (reference sequence). The chain's CDR3 is CASSPGVGRAYNEQFF.